The rows below give T cell receptor beta chains drawn from one sample of a study of T-cell reconstitution after alpha-beta-depleted transplantation in children. TCRdb reanalysed the PCR reads using MiXCR and keeps one entry per CDR3 protein. Of a few hundred thousand distinct CDR3 sequences in the sample, over 9.5% were seen once. The specimen comprised PBMCs from the stem cell graft donor, sampled from the stem cell graft. These receptors originate from a human donor who donated a stem cell graft to a child with SCID. Both conserved end residues are part of each CDR3. The order of the fields is V gene, D gene, clone size, J gene, CDR3 protein. A D gene is named only where the DNA matches it firmly. Rows may omit the clone size; those that give it use once, few, many or a size class.

v_gene: TRBV18
d_gene: NA
abundance: many
j_gene: TRBJ1-3
CDR3aa: CASSPRPGGSSGNTIYF

v_gene: TRBV5-1
d_gene: TRBD1
abundance: many
j_gene: TRBJ1-1
CDR3aa: CASSLQGGHTEAFF

v_gene: TRBV7-8
d_gene: TRBD1
abundance: many
j_gene: TRBJ1-5
CDR3aa: CASSSRQGQPQHF

v_gene: TRBV5-1
d_gene: NA
abundance: many
j_gene: TRBJ1-2
CDR3aa: CASSLGGADYGYTF

v_gene: TRBV20-1
d_gene: NA
abundance: many
j_gene: TRBJ2-2
CDR3aa: CSPRDGSLGELFF

v_gene: TRBV7-9
d_gene: NA
abundance: many
j_gene: TRBJ2-3
CDR3aa: CASSAQEGGIADTQYF

v_gene: TRBV7-3
d_gene: TRBD2
abundance: many
j_gene: TRBJ2-2
CDR3aa: CASSRLAYGELFF

v_gene: TRBV5-1
d_gene: NA
abundance: NA
j_gene: TRBJ1-3
CDR3aa: CASRDTGYSGNTIYF

v_gene: TRBV12-3/TRBV12-4
d_gene: NA
abundance: many
j_gene: TRBJ2-1
CDR3aa: CASSRTNNEQFF

v_gene: TRBV12-3/TRBV12-4
d_gene: NA
abundance: many
j_gene: TRBJ2-3
CDR3aa: CASSLASSPPTDTQYF

v_gene: TRBV20-1
d_gene: NA
abundance: many
j_gene: TRBJ2-3
CDR3aa: CTTPGAATDTQYF

v_gene: TRBV5-1
d_gene: NA
abundance: many
j_gene: TRBJ1-6
CDR3aa: CASSFLPFSSSNSPLHF

v_gene: TRBV27
d_gene: TRBD2
abundance: many
j_gene: TRBJ2-3
CDR3aa: CASSPLAGGKHTQYF

v_gene: TRBV5-1
d_gene: TRBD2
abundance: many
j_gene: TRBJ2-1
CDR3aa: CASSLLIAGVNNEQFF

v_gene: TRBV7-9
d_gene: NA
abundance: many
j_gene: TRBJ1-2
CDR3aa: CAYSGGINYGYTF

v_gene: TRBV9
d_gene: TRBD1
abundance: NA
j_gene: TRBJ2-2
CDR3aa: CASSAGQGNTGELFF

v_gene: TRBV11-1
d_gene: TRBD1
abundance: many
j_gene: TRBJ1-4
CDR3aa: CASSLALFGEDRGLLNEKLFF

v_gene: TRBV20-1
d_gene: NA
abundance: NA
j_gene: TRBJ2-1
CDR3aa: CSAGVHNEQFF

v_gene: TRBV5-1
d_gene: NA
abundance: many
j_gene: TRBJ1-3
CDR3aa: CASSLGPSTLSGNTIYF

v_gene: TRBV18
d_gene: NA
abundance: NA
j_gene: TRBJ2-7
CDR3aa: CASSPDELFAYEQYF

v_gene: TRBV12-3/TRBV12-4
d_gene: NA
abundance: NA
j_gene: TRBJ1-2
CDR3aa: CASSWQGAANYGYTF

v_gene: TRBV6-2/TRBV6-3
d_gene: TRBD1
abundance: many
j_gene: TRBJ1-5
CDR3aa: CASSRQGGQPQHF

v_gene: TRBV3-1
d_gene: NA
abundance: many
j_gene: TRBJ2-1
CDR3aa: CASSQGLAAEQFF

v_gene: TRBV3-1
d_gene: NA
abundance: many
j_gene: TRBJ2-2
CDR3aa: CASRVQLAGELFF

v_gene: TRBV5-1
d_gene: NA
abundance: few
j_gene: TRBJ2-6
CDR3aa: CASTGTGLPGANVLTF

v_gene: TRBV4-2
d_gene: NA
abundance: many
j_gene: TRBJ2-3
CDR3aa: CASSQRGPPADTQYF

v_gene: TRBV12-3/TRBV12-4
d_gene: NA
abundance: many
j_gene: TRBJ1-6
CDR3aa: CASSLGHSYNSPLHF

v_gene: TRBV27
d_gene: TRBD2
abundance: many
j_gene: TRBJ2-3
CDR3aa: CASNKRGGLDTQYF

v_gene: TRBV7-2
d_gene: TRBD2
abundance: NA
j_gene: TRBJ2-7
CDR3aa: CASSLISSGATYEQYF

v_gene: TRBV20-1
d_gene: NA
abundance: many
j_gene: TRBJ1-1
CDR3aa: CSANTGNPTEAFF

v_gene: TRBV11-2
d_gene: NA
abundance: NA
j_gene: TRBJ2-2
CDR3aa: CASSLVATPGTGELFF

v_gene: TRBV7-6
d_gene: NA
abundance: many
j_gene: TRBJ1-2
CDR3aa: CASSLGEGNGYTF

v_gene: TRBV20-1
d_gene: TRBD1
abundance: many
j_gene: TRBJ1-3
CDR3aa: CSASPGQGPNTIYF

v_gene: TRBV5-1
d_gene: NA
abundance: few
j_gene: TRBJ2-3
CDR3aa: CASSWGTRTDTQYF

v_gene: TRBV20-1
d_gene: NA
abundance: many
j_gene: TRBJ1-6
CDR3aa: CSARSREDSPLHF

v_gene: TRBV4-1
d_gene: NA
abundance: many
j_gene: TRBJ2-1
CDR3aa: CASSQGGDGYNEQFF

v_gene: TRBV18
d_gene: TRBD1
abundance: many
j_gene: TRBJ2-4
CDR3aa: CASSMGQWGIQYF

v_gene: TRBV5-1
d_gene: NA
abundance: many
j_gene: TRBJ2-2
CDR3aa: CASAVGGAKDTGELFF